There are a few counts of the clone carrying this TCR beta chain. The assay was immunoSEQ multiplex PCR, and TCRdb's table has in-frame clones only and misses some. The data contain 140,000 to 150,000 clones, approximately 90% of them seen just once; the ten biggest clones take up around 1.6%. The data were obtained in a study of T cell responses to AZD1222 COVID-19 vaccine. Germline CDR1 and CDR2: MDHEN and SYDVKM. The CDR3 consists of 15 residues. Trimming left V 9 bases short and J 2 bases short, with 19 bases between. The TCR sequence derives from an adult in good health. The chain recombines TRBV28 with TRBJ1-1, with D possibly TRBD1 on 5 matching bases. The starting material was peripheral blood, obtained on day 0 of AZD1222 vaccination. The CDR3 region has the DNA TGTGCCAGTACCCCCGGGGGGAGCCGTAACACTGAAGCTTTCTTT. Amino acid sequence: CASTPGGSRNTEAFF.